Following are 20 T cell receptor beta chains from one sample sequenced in a study of beta chain features in type 1 diabetes (dated by TCRdb to 2017 to 2018). To prepare the library, the immunoSEQ multiplex PCR assay was applied. The High Capacity cDNA Reverse Transcription Kit was used to reverse transcribe all of the isolated RNA, meaning that expressed TCRB transcripts were what got sequenced. TCRdb carries this immuneACCESS record with in-frame sequences only. Its versions omit some clonotypes, under half of them owing to an unresolved V gene in the studies checked, with the rest unexplained. This sample gives about 320,000 clones in total; 13% to 15% of them show up just once. 5.5% to 7.5% of the sample rests with the top ten. Sequenced sample: central memory CD4+ T cells from blood. The origin of the receptors is a man aged 25 to 40 in good health.

This chain joins TRBV7-3 and TRBJ1-1; D may be TRBD1 (5 bases). The CDR3 length is 13 residues. Germline V CDR1 and CDR2: SGHTA, FQGTGA. The V end was cut by 6 bases, the J end by 3 bases, with 11 bases between. CDR3 in DNA: TGTGCCAGCAGATCAGACAGAGACACTGAAGCTTTCTTT. It specifies CASRSDRDTEAFF. Supplemented by reference TRBV7-3 and TRBJ1-1, the full variable domain reads GAGVSQTPSNKVTEKGKYVELRCDPISGHTALYWYRQSLGQGPEFLIYFQGTGAADDSGLPNDRFFAVRPEGSVSTLKIQRTERGDSAVYLCASRSDRDTEAFFGQGTRLTVV.

The chain joins TRBV4-1 to TRBJ1-3; no clear D. CDR1 and CDR2 from the germline V gene are MGHRA and YSYEKL. The CDR3 has 15 residues. V gave up 1 base and J gave up 1 base, with 8 bases separating them. CDR3 region: CASSQGEVSGNTIYF. For the CDR3, the DNA is TGCGCCAGCAGCCAAGGGGAGGTATCTGGAAACACCATATATTTT.

This clone occurred a few times. The chain has TRBV18 and TRBJ1-2; 10 bases agree with TRBD1. The CDR3 contains 14 residues. The germline gives CDR1 KGHSH, CDR2 LQKENI. V lost 2 bases and J lost 7; bases outside the gene matches: 4. The CDR3 nucleotides are TGTGCCAGCTCACCAGTGGGACAGGGGTCTGGCTACACCTTC. Translating gives CASSPVGQGSGYTF.

In this sample, this clone turned up many times. This chain uses TRBV5-1 with TRBJ1-4; a possible D gene is TRBD1 (5 bases). V lost 0 bases, J lost 3 bases, and 9 bases lay in between. Germline loops: CDR1 SGHRS, CDR2 YFSETQ. CDR3 length: 15 amino acids. The CDR3 loop reads CASSLEGTANEKLFF. The DNA of the CDR3 is TGCGCCAGCAGCTTGGAGGGGACCGCTAATGAAAAACTGTTTTTT.

This clone turned up a few times. DNA of the CDR3: TGTGCCAGCAGCTTTGCGTCGAACAGGGGGCGATTGGAACATCAGCCCCAGCATTTT. Protein: CASSFASNRGRLEHQPQHF. The rearrangement joins TRBV7-3 to TRBJ1-5; 9 bases align to TRBD1. Per germline, CDR1 SGHTA and CDR2 FQGTGA. This CDR3 comprises 19 residues. With V trimmed by 3 bases and J by 5 bases, 17 bases remained unmatched.

This clone was seen ten or more times. The genes are TRBV11-3 and TRBJ2-4; possibly TRBD1 for D (6 bases). Germline V lookup: CDR1 SGHNT, CDR2 YENEEA. V lost 5 bases and J 1 base, leaving 12 bases between the germline ends. The CDR3 is 15 residues long. The CDR3 nucleotides are TGTGCCAGCAGCCCGTATCAGGGGGCCAAAAACATTCAGTACTTC. This encodes CASSPYQGAKNIQYF.

This clone was counted ten times or more. The chain recombines TRBV18 with TRBJ2-1; TRBD1 matches at 12 bases. CDR1 is KGHSH and CDR2 is LQKENI in the germline V gene. This CDR3 has 16 residues. V shed 3 bases, J shed 8 bases, and the junction held 8 bases outside the gene matches. CDR3 nucleotides: TGTGCCAGCTCACCGCCGGGACAGGGGGCTATTCATGAGCAGTTCTTC. As protein: CASSPPGQGAIHEQFF.

This clone was counted between two and nine times. The chain couples TRBV6-4 to TRBJ2-7; no clear D. The CDR3 loop spans 12 amino acids. Germline V CDR1 and CDR2: MRHNA, SNTAGT. This CDR3 is CAISEYGYEQYV. The CDR3 coding sequence is TGTGCCATCAGTGAGTACGGGTACGAGCAGTACGTC.

The table lists this clone with many counts. The chain employs TRBV4-3 and TRBJ2-3; D possibly uses TRBD1 or TRBD2 (6 bases each). The CDR3 is 15 residues long. Germline V gene lookup returns CDR1 LGHNA and CDR2 YSLEER. Trimming took 4 bases from V and 5 from J, leaving 16 bases between them. As DNA, the CDR3 is TGCGCCAGCAGCCCGAGGGGGGCTACGGGAGATACGCAGTATTTT. Amino acid sequence: CASSPRGATGDTQYF.

The gene calls are TRBV4-2 and TRBJ2-2; no reliable D call. Trimming stripped 8 bases from V and 5 bases from J, with 24 bases between. Looked up from germline, CDR1 is LGHNA and CDR2 is YNFKEQ. CDR3 size: 17 residues. CDR3 in amino acids: CASARQLGFPQTGELFF. Here the CDR3 DNA reads TGTGCCAGCGCTCGCCAGCTTGGTTTCCCCCAAACCGGGGAGCTGTTTTTT.

This clone occurred a few times. The rearrangement links TRBV11-3 to TRBJ1-4; D remains unclear. The CDR3 is made up of 15 amino acids. The V end lost 5 bases, the J end lost 3 bases, and 13 bases lay between the germline ends. Germline V gene sequence: CDR1 SGHNT, CDR2 YENEEA. CDR3: CASSDPGESNEKLFF. The CDR3 DNA follows: TGTGCCAGCAGCGATCCAGGAGAGTCTAATGAAAAACTGTTTTTT.

As regards this clone: Compared with germline, one end of the junction differs, possibly owing to a read error. The rearrangement links TRBV7-7 to TRBJ2-3; TRBD2 might be the D (6 bases). CDR3 length: 14 amino acids. Germline V gene sequence: CDR1 SSHAT, CDR2 FNYEAQ (reference sequence). Written as DNA, the CDR3 is TGTGCTAGCAGCTTACTTGGGACTGGAGATACGCAGTATTTT. It yields the protein CASSLLGTGDTQYF.

The chain has TRBV29-1 and TRBJ2-1; D may be TRBD1 (5 bases). Trimming left V 5 bases short and J 4 bases short, with 21 bases between. The CDR3 extends over 16 amino acids. CDR1 and CDR2 from the germline V gene are SQVTM and ANQGSEA. CDR3 coding DNA: TGCAGCGTTCCCAGGGTGGGGTTAGGAAGTTACAATGAGCAGTTCTTC. This translates into CSVPRVGLGSYNEQFF.

The rearrangement uses TRBV7-9 and TRBJ1-1; TRBD1 matches at 9 bases. V gave up 5 bases and J gave up 4 bases; unmatched junction bases: 5. The germline gives CDR1 SEHNR, CDR2 FQNEAQ (reference sequence). The CDR3 runs to 14 residues. DNA of the CDR3: TGTGCCAGCAGCGCCGACAGGGGGTTCACTGAAGCTTTCTTT. Its translation is CASSADRGFTEAFF.

The rearrangement links TRBV4-1 to TRBJ1-5; no clear D. The CDR3 is made up of 14 amino acids. Trimming took off 0 bases at V and 5 bases at J, with 8 bases between the two ends. Germline loops: CDR1 MGHRA, CDR2 YSYEKL. The CDR3 DNA reads as TGCGCCAGCAGCCAAGAGGGAGCGGATCAGCCCCAGCATTTT. Translation: CASSQEGADQPQHF.

This clone was observed a handful of times. The rearrangement uses TRBV4-3 and TRBJ2-3; no definite D call. Germline V gene data show CDR1 as LGHNA and CDR2 as YSLEER. The CDR3 covers 15 residues. Trimming left V 1 base short and J 4 bases short, with 12 bases between. CDR3 loop: CASSQVFPGSDTQYF. The DNA for the CDR3 is TGCGCCAGCAGCCAAGTCTTCCCAGGTTCAGATACGCAGTATTTT.

The rearrangement joins TRBV5-1 to TRBJ1-2, with D hard to call. This CDR3 has 14 amino acids. Trimming took 4 bases from V and 3 from J, leaving 13 bases between them. Germline V gene data show CDR1 as SGHRS and CDR2 as YFSETQ. CDR3 protein: CASSPGGRDYGYTF. The DNA for the CDR3 is TGCGCCAGCAGCCCCGGAGGGCGGGACTATGGCTACACCTTC. Using reference TRBV5-1 and TRBJ1-2 for the parts outside the CDR3, the full variable domain is KAGVTQTPRYLIKTRGQQVTLSCSPISGHRSVSWYQQTPGQGLQFLFEYFSETQRNKGNFPGRFSGRQFSNSRSEMNVSTLELGDSALYLCASSPGGRDYGYTFGSGTRLTVV.

The chain employs TRBV18 and TRBJ2-1, with 10 bases identical to TRBD1. The CDR3 is 15 amino acids. Trimming removed 5 bases from V and 12 bases from J; junction bases left unmatched: 13. Germline loops: CDR1 KGHSH, CDR2 LQKENI. CDR3 DNA sequence: TGTGCCAGCTCATTCGGGACAGGGGCCCGGGAAGGGCAGTTCTTC. It codes for CASSFGTGAREGQFF.

This clone was observed many times. One junction end does not reproduce the germline sequence, and a read error may be involved. The rearrangement uses TRBV5-4 and TRBJ1-3; no clear D. CDR1 SGHNT and CDR2 YYREEE come from the germline V gene (reference sequence). The CDR3 has 13 amino acids. This CDR3 reads CASSHTSGNTIYF. The CDR3 nucleotides are TGCGCCAGCAGCCACACCTCTGGAAACACCATATATTTT.

The V gene is TRBV9, the J gene TRBJ2-1, with D possibly being TRBD1 or TRBD2 (5 bases each). V was trimmed by 0 bases and J by 9 bases, leaving 13 bases between them. The CDR3 covers 14 residues. CDR1 is SGDLS and CDR2 is YYNGEE in the germline V gene. The CDR3: CASSVAGTPSEQFF. The CDR3 DNA reads TGTGCCAGCAGCGTAGCCGGGACCCCCAGTGAGCAGTTCTTC.